The clone carrying this TCR beta chain was detected a few times. Its cognate antigen is unknown. The V end lost 6 bases, the J end lost 8 bases, and 19 bases lay between the germline ends. The CDR3 has 14 residues. CDR1 is SEHNR and CDR2 is FQNEAQ in the germline V gene (reference sequence). This entry belongs to a study of CD8 T cells in ankylosing spondylitis. Study conclusions and caveats: Those disease-linked clones were CD8+; they were also relatively rare in peripheral blood. Within ankylosing spondylitis blood, a TCR beta motif made up of several highly homologous variants appeared to be characteristic.

5'-RACE, quantitative and with molecular barcodes, yielded the TCR beta libraries. From the 5' RACE reads, TCRdb called clonotypes with MiXCR, one entry per CDR3 protein. Of approximately 500,000 distinct CDR3 sequences listed, about 13% were seen once; the top ten hold approximately 7%. This receptor was obtained from a male donor with ankylosing spondylitis. The genes are TRBV7-9 and TRBJ1-2, with a tentative D call TRBD1 (5 bases). Sequences were obtained from blood, either unsorted or a sorted T cell fraction (not recorded which). The CDR3 loop is CASSRTWGIRGYTF. CDR3 coding DNA: TGTGCCAGCAGTCGAACTTGGGGGATCAGGGGCTACACCTTC.